The TCR beta chain described here comes from a study of glioma-infiltrating T cells. This clonotype was counted at least ten times. TCR alpha and beta CDR3 regions were amplified from RNA using iRepertoire nested multiplex PCR. MiXCR, run by TCRdb on the multiplex PCR reads, gives a single entry per CDR3 protein. The table records roughly 100,000 distinct CDR3 sequences, approximately 39% of them present only once. Germline-derived CDR1 and CDR2 are DFQATT and SNEGSKA (reference sequence). The V end was cut by 3 bases, the J end by 1 base, with 12 bases between. The CDR3 has 14 amino acids. This clonotype originated in a human donor with low-grade glioma or glioblastoma, undergoing nonglioma brain surgery, or in good health (not recorded which). The chain is built from TRBV20-1 and TRBJ1-1; no clear D gene. Material: glioma tissue, nonneoplastic brain tissue, or PBMCs (not recorded which). The CDR3 DNA sequence: TGCAGTGCTAGGGGGAGAGGAAGGAACACTGAAGCTTTCTTT. This codes for CSARGRGRNTEAFF.